Listed here are 5 T cell receptor beta chains from one sample, sequenced in a study of T-cell memory formation after mild COVID-19. TCRdb reprocessed the 5' RACE reads with MiXCR, giving one entry per CDR3 protein. The sample yields 89,000 or so distinct CDR3 sequences, roughly 13% seen once. The sample comprised PBMCs or a T cell subset sorted from them (not recorded which). The receptors come from a man between 18 and 35 years old who had mild COVID-19 (a few samples of this study predate the infection). Cell type and time point are not known.

In the case of this clonotype: A read error may account for a junction end that differs from germline. The chain links TRBV7-2 to TRBJ2-7; 7 positions agree with TRBD2. CDR1 is SGHTA and CDR2 is FQGNSA in the germline V gene. The CDR3 totals 14 residues. CDR3 DNA: TGTGCAAGCAGCTGGGCGGGGGAGTCCTACGAGCAGTACTTC. Amino acids: CASSWAGESYEQYF.

The chain has TRBV5-5 and TRBJ1-3; the D is unclear. Germline V lookup: CDR1 SGHKS, CDR2 YYEKEE (reference sequence). Trimming removed 1 base at V and 2 bases at J, with 1 base between. The length of the CDR3 is 12 residues. As DNA, the CDR3 is TGTGCCAGCAGCTTGACTGGAAACACCATATATTTT. This sequence encodes CASSLTGNTIYF.

The CDR3, as DNA: TGCGCCAGCAGCCAAGAAACCGCAGGGGCCAATTCACCCCTCCACTTT. It codes for CASSQETAGANSPLHF. The genes are TRBV4-3 and TRBJ1-6, with D maybe TRBD1 (6 bases). Looked up from germline, CDR1 is LGHNA and CDR2 is YSLEER. The CDR3 is 16 amino acids. Between the trimmed V and J ends, which lost 0 bases and 7 bases, there was a span of 13 bases.

The genes are TRBV7-3 and TRBJ2-2; no reliable D call. The germline V gene has CDR1 SGHTA and CDR2 FQGTGA. The V gene lost 4 bases and the J gene lost 5 bases, with 8 bases spanning the gap. The CDR3 contains 13 residues. CDR3 DNA sequence: TGTGCCAGCAGCTCCGGGTGGACCGGGGAGCTGTTTTTT. Amino acid sequence: CASSSGWTGELFF.

This clonotype was picked up a small number of times. This chain joins TRBV4-2 and TRBJ1-1; the D is unclear. V lost 0 bases and J 7 bases, leaving 9 bases between the germline ends. The CDR3 has 13 amino acids. Germline-derived CDR1 and CDR2 are LGHNA and YNFKEQ. Here the CDR3 DNA reads TGTGCCAGCAGCCAAGACTTGACGGATGAAGCTTTCTTT. Amino acids: CASSQDLTDEAFF.